One and the same sample provided the 18 T cell receptor beta chains below, sequenced in a study of CD8+CD57+ T cells in acquired aplastic anemia. The TCR beta profiling, which covered VDJ combination and CDR3 sequence, was carried out using genomic DNA as the template. Each CDR3 protein is one row after TCRdb ran MiXCR on the reads. This table has approximately 50,000 distinct CDR3 sequences, 55% to 75% appearing once. Sequencing was done on a sample of sorted CD4+, CD8+, or CD8+CD57+ T cells (not recorded which) from PBMCs. All receptors come from a human donor in good health, serving as a control.

About this clonotype: Germline is not matched at one junction end, which may reflect a read error. The chain has TRBV25-1 and TRBJ2-1, with unresolved D. This CDR3 is 15 amino acids long. Germline CDR1 is MGHDK and CDR2 is SYGVNS. This chain's CDR3 is CASSQLGSGYNEQFF. CDR3 DNA: TGCGCCAGCAGCCAATTGGGCTCTGGGTACAATGAGCAGTTCTTC.

This chain links TRBV7-9 with TRBJ1-2, with D tentatively TRBD1 (6 bases). The CDR3 runs 15 residues. The germline V gene has CDR1 SEHNR and CDR2 FQNEAQ (reference sequence). The germline V and J ends were trimmed by 1 base and 2 bases, with 11 bases remaining between them. CDR3 sequence (DNA): TGTGCCAGCAGCTTAGACGGGGGCAGGAACTATGGCTACACCTTC. Translation: CASSLDGGRNYGYTF. Full variable domain (rest looked up from reference TRBV7-9 and TRBJ1-2): DTGVSQNPRHKITKRGQNVTFRCDPISEHNRLYWYRQTLGQGPEFLTYFQNEAQLEKSRLLSDRFSAERPKGSFSTLEIQRTEQGDSAMYLCASSLDGGRNYGYTFGSGTRLTVV.

This clonotype was observed many times. CDR3 protein: CASSPEGDDHEQYF. CDR3 DNA: TGTGCCAGCAGCCCTGAGGGGGACGACCACGAGCAGTACTTC. This chain uses TRBV11-2 with TRBJ2-7; the D gene is possibly TRBD1 (6 bases). This CDR3 contains 14 residues. The V and J ends lost 5 bases and 5 bases respectively, with 16 bases between them. Germline CDR1 SGHAT, CDR2 FQNNGV. The full variable domain, its missing parts supplied by reference TRBV11-2 and TRBJ2-7, is EAGVAQSPRYKIIEKRQSVAFWCNPISGHATLYWYQQILGQGPKLLIQFQNNGVVDDSQLPKDRFSAERLKGVDSTLKIQPAKLEDSAVYLCASSPEGDDHEQYFGPGTRLTVT.

This clonotype was picked up many times. The chain has TRBV5-7 and TRBJ2-1, with D possibly TRBD1 on 6 matching bases. TRBV5-7 is recorded as an ORF, its role being uncertain. V lost 5 bases to trimming and J lost 0 bases, with 15 bases between them. CDR3 length equals 16 residues. The CDR3 sequence is CASRKRQASSYNEQFF. The CDR3 bases are TGTGCCAGCAGAAAGAGACAGGCGAGCTCCTACAATGAGCAGTTCTTC.

With respect to this clonotype: At one of its ends the junction is not consistent with the germline gene, which may arise from a read error. This chain joins TRBV4-1 and TRBJ1-2, with D tentatively TRBD1 (5 bases). The CDR3 extends over 15 amino acids. The germline V gene encodes CDR1 MGHRA and CDR2 YSYEKL. Here the CDR3 reads CASSSTGTANYGYIF. DNA of the CDR3: TGCGCCAGCAGCTCCACCGGGACCGCTAACTATGGCTACATCTTC.

This clonotype was recorded many times. V gene TRBV6-5 combines with J gene TRBJ1-1, with 7 positions matching TRBD1. V lost 5 bases, J lost 4 bases, and 7 bases stayed unmatched. Germline-derived CDR1 and CDR2 are MNHEY and SVGAGI. This CDR3 is built from 14 residues. CDR3 in DNA: TGTGCCAGCAGTGCTTCGACAGGGTTCACTGAAGCTTTCTTT. Protein: CASSASTGFTEAFF.

V is TRBV2 and J is TRBJ1-1; D remains unclear. V lost 6 bases to trimming and J lost 7 bases, with 18 bases between them. CDR1 SNHLY and CDR2 FYNNEI come from the germline V gene. The CDR3 runs to 14 residues. The CDR3 is CASSLDGSQREAFF. Here the CDR3 DNA reads TGTGCCAGCAGCCTGGACGGCAGCCAGCGTGAAGCTTTCTTT. Combining the CDR3 with reference TRBV2 and TRBJ1-1 gives the whole variable domain EPEVTQTPSHQVTQMGQEVILRCVPISNHLYFYWYRQILGQKVEFLVSFYNNEISEKSEIFDDQFSVERPDGSNFTLKIRSTKLEDSAMYFCASSLDGSQREAFFGQGTRLTVV.

The chain joins TRBV20-1 to TRBJ2-5; TRBD1 might be the D (6 bases). The V gene's germline CDR1 is DFQATT and CDR2 SNEGSKA (reference sequence). The CDR3 is 12 residues long. With 5 bases removed from V and 5 bases from J, the gap between germline ends came to 12 bases. CDR3 sequence: CSAQTGTETQYF. The DNA for the CDR3 is TGCAGTGCTCAAACAGGGACGGAGACCCAGTACTTC.

The chain employs TRBV19 and TRBJ1-3, with 10 bases fitting TRBD1. The germline gives CDR1 LNHDA, CDR2 SQIVND (reference sequence). With 5 bases clipped from V and 1 base from J, the junction kept 2 bases outside the gene matches. The CDR3 covers 15 residues. CDR3 amino acids: CASSRQGASGNTIYF. CDR3 DNA: TGTGCCAGTAGTCGACAGGGGGCGTCTGGAAACACCATATATTTT.

DNA for the CDR3: TGTGCCAGTAGCCCTCAGCGGTGGGGGGCTGGTTCACCCCTCCACTTT. This encodes CASSPQRWGAGSPLHF. The chain recombines TRBV19 with TRBJ1-6, with D tentatively TRBD1 (6 bases). The CDR3 is 16 amino acids. Germline CDR1 LNHDA, CDR2 SQIVND (reference sequence). V lost 6 bases to trimming and J lost 9 bases, with 21 bases between them.

The rearrangement uses TRBV2 and TRBJ1-2, with D hard to call. Between the trimmed V and J ends, which lost 3 bases and 3 bases, there was a span of 11 bases. The CDR3 is 14 residues long. Looked up from germline, CDR1 is SNHLY and CDR2 is FYNNEI. CDR3 sequence (DNA): TGTGCCAGCAGTGATGATTTGTCTGACTATGGCTACACCTTC. This sequence encodes CASSDDLSDYGYTF. The variable domain in full, completed from reference TRBV2 and TRBJ1-2, reads EPEVTQTPSHQVTQMGQEVILRCVPISNHLYFYWYRQILGQKVEFLVSFYNNEISEKSEIFDDQFSVERPDGSNFTLKIRSTKLEDSAMYFCASSDDLSDYGYTFGSGTRLTVV.

A note on this clonotype: The missing conserved phenylalanine or tryptophan at the end of this CDR3 makes a read error likely. The chain couples TRBV25-1 to TRBJ1-4, with 7 bases aligning to TRBD1. J gave up 8 bases and V 5 bases, and 14 bases lay outside the gene matches. This CDR3 contains 16 residues. Germline lookup yields CDR1 MGHDK and CDR2 SYGVNS. In DNA, the CDR3 is TGTGCCAGCAGTAGGCGGGTAGGGACAGAGGAAGAAAAACTGTTTCTT. Translation gives CASSRRVGTEEEKLFL.

The CDR3 here is CASSQDWSNYGYTF. The CDR3 region has the DNA TGCGCCAGCAGCCAAGATTGGTCTAACTATGGCTACACCTTC. The chain combines TRBV4-3 with TRBJ1-2; D is ambiguous. Trimming took 0 bases from V and 0 from J, leaving 5 bases between them. There are 14 residues in the CDR3. Per the germline V gene, CDR1 is LGHNA and CDR2 is YSLEER.

This rearrangement joins TRBV7-8 to TRBJ1-1; 7 nucleotides agree with TRBD1. The CDR3 length is 17 residues. With 0 bases clipped from V and 6 bases from J, the junction kept 13 bases outside the gene matches. Germline V lookup: CDR1 SGHVS, CDR2 FQNEAQ. CDR3 protein: CASSLAGAGQGVPEAFF. In DNA form, the CDR3 reads TGTGCCAGCAGCTTAGCCGGGGCGGGGCAGGGGGTCCCTGAAGCTTTCTTT. Combining the CDR3 with reference TRBV7-8 and TRBJ1-1 gives the whole variable domain GAGVSQSPRYKVAKRGQDVALRCDPISGHVSLFWYQQALGQGPEFLTYFQNEAQLDKSGLPSDRFFAERPEGSVSTLKIQRTQQEDSAVYLCASSLAGAGQGVPEAFFGQGTRLTVV.

Concerning this clonotype: One end of the junction varies from germline; a read error may be responsible. The genes are TRBV20-1 and TRBJ1-6, with D unclear. CDR1 and CDR2 (germline): DFQATT, SNEGSKA (reference sequence). The length of the CDR3 is 14 residues. Here the CDR3 reads CSARDKGSGSPLHF. The CDR3, as DNA: TGCAGTGCCAGAGATAAGGGCTCAGGTTCACCCCTCCACTTT.

The chain couples TRBV11-1 to TRBJ2-3; 8 bases match TRBD1. Germline values: CDR1 SGHAT, CDR2 FQDESV (reference sequence). CDR3 length: 16 amino acids. Trimming cost V 4 bases and J 2 bases; bases outside gene matches: 8. The DNA of the CDR3 is TGTGCCAGCAGCTCCCACTGGACAGGGACCACAGATACGCAGTATTTT. Translated, it gives CASSSHWTGTTDTQYF.

CDR3 amino acids: CSAGAIAEAFF. The CDR3 DNA sequence: TGCAGCGCGGGGGCAATCGCTGAAGCTTTCTTT. The V and J genes are TRBV29-1 and TRBJ1-1; possible D gene TRBD1, 6 bases. CDR3 length: 11 residues. Between the trimmed V and J ends, which lost 7 bases and 6 bases, there was a span of 12 bases. The germline V gene encodes CDR1 SQVTM and CDR2 ANQGSEA. The full variable domain, its missing parts supplied by reference TRBV29-1 and TRBJ1-1, is SAVISQKPSRDICQRGTSLTIQCQVDSQVTMMFWYRQQPGQSLTLIATANQGSEATYESGFVIDKFPISRPNLTFSTLTVSNMSPEDSSIYLCSAGAIAEAFFGQGTRLTVV.

V and J are TRBV11-1 and TRBJ1-2; 10 nucleotides agree with TRBD1. This CDR3 is 16 amino acids long. Trimming took 7 bases from V and 4 from J; bases not matched to a gene: 12. Per germline, CDR1 SGHAT and CDR2 FQDESV (reference sequence). The CDR3 DNA follows: TGTGCCAGCACCAGGGACAGGGGAGTCCTAGGCTATGGCTACACCTTC. It is translated as CASTRDRGVLGYGYTF. The full variable domain, rest sourced from reference TRBV11-1 and TRBJ1-2, is EAEVAQSPRYKITEKSQAVAFWCDPISGHATLYWYRQILGQGPELLVQFQDESVVDDSQLPKDRFSAERLKGVDSTLKIQPAELGDSAMYLCASTRDRGVLGYGYTFGSGTRLTVV.